These T cell receptor beta chains were read from a single sample in a study of T-cell memory formation after mild COVID-19. TCRdb re-analysed the 5' RACE reads in MiXCR, keeping a single row per CDR3 protein. The profile shows roughly 350,000 distinct CDR3 sequences, roughly an eighth of them singletons. The material sequenced was PBMCs or a T cell subset sorted from them (not recorded which). The receptors come from a man aged 18 to 29 who had mild COVID-19 (a few samples of this study predate the infection). Cell type and time point are not known. CDR3s include the opening cysteine and the closing phenylalanine or tryptophan. A D gene is named only where the DNA matches it firmly. A clone size is listed for some rows: how often the clone was seen (once, few, many), or a class if it is expanded.

>NA|TRBJ2-5|TRBV5-1|NA|15
TGCGCCAGCAGCTCCACGACAGGTCGGTGGGAGACCCAGTACTTC
CASSSTTGRWETQYF
>TRBD1|TRBJ2-7|TRBV7-9|NA|16
TGTGCCAGCAGCCCCGCGACAGGGGGAAAAACCTACGAGCAGTACTTC
CASSPATGGKTYEQYF
>TRBD2|TRBJ2-1|TRBV2|NA|17
TGTGCCAGTTCGGGACTAGCGGGGCTCAAAGTTCTGGATGAGCAGTTCTTC
CASSGLAGLKVLDEQFF
>NA|TRBJ2-3|TRBV5-1|once|15
TGCGCCAGCAGCTTCATCCAGAGAAGCACAGATACGCAGTATTTT
CASSFIQRSTDTQYF
>NA|TRBJ1-1|TRBV5-4|NA|13
TGTGCCAGCAGCCCGACGGCCGACACTGAAGCTTTCTTT
CASSPTADTEAFF
>NA|TRBJ2-1|TRBV20-1|few|14
TGCAGTGCGGGACCGGTGGGACCGGGGAATGAGCAGTTCTTC
CSAGPVGPGNEQFF
>NA|TRBJ1-2|TRBV21-1|few|15
TGTGCCAGCAGCGCCCGAAGGTCAGTAAACTATGGCTACACCTTC
CASSARRSVNYGYTF
>NA|TRBJ2-7|TRBV25-1|NA|15
TGTGCCAGCAGTCCCAGGGGAGGTCGCTACTACGAGCAGTACTTC
CASSPRGGRYYEQYF
>NA|TRBJ2-2|TRBV18|NA|14
TGTGCCAGCTCACTACAGGATAGCACCGGGGAGCTGTTTTTT
CASSLQDSTGELFF
>NA|TRBJ2-7|TRBV11-2|few|14
TGTGCCAGCAGCCCCTTCAGTAGCTCCTACGAGCAGTACTTC
CASSPFSSSYEQYF
>NA|TRBJ2-3|TRBV6-6|few|13
TGTGCCAGCAGGGCCCGATGGGGAGATACGCAGTATTTT
CASRARWGDTQYF
>NA|TRBJ2-5|TRBV12-3/TRBV12-4|NA|12
TGTGCCAGCAGTTTCCCGTTCGAGACCCAGTACTTC
CASSFPFETQYF